These 23 T cell receptor beta chains came from one sample sequenced in a study of T cells generated in artificial thymic organoids. Reverse primers in the TRAC or TRBC constant regions drove separate semi-nested PCRs for TCRalpha and TCRbeta. TCRdb passed the 5' RACE reads through MiXCR, listing each CDR3 protein once. The data hold about 5,600 distinct CDR3 sequences, with about 32% observed a single time. Sequences were obtained from naive CD8+ T cells from blood. Subset defined: CD3+TCRalphabeta+CD8SP T cells; for blood, CD45RO-CCR7+ naive CD8+ T cells. The source is a human donor who gave cord blood stem cells for thymic organoid culture, a cardiac surgery patient who gave postnatal thymus, or a blood donor (not recorded which).

This clonotype has just a few counts. The chain uses TRBV5-1 and TRBJ2-5; 7 bases are a match to TRBD2. Germline V lookup: CDR1 SGHRS, CDR2 YFSETQ. CDR3 length: 16 residues. V was clipped by 1 base and J by 5 bases; unmatched bases: 11. CDR3 nucleotides: TGCGCCAGCAGCTTGAATCAAGGACTAGTTTTGGAGACCCAGTACTTC. Amino acid sequence: CASSLNQGLVLETQYF.

V and J are TRBV29-1 and TRBJ1-2; 10 nucleotides match TRBD1. This CDR3 spans 17 amino acids. The germline V gene has CDR1 SQVTM and CDR2 ANQGSEA. Trimming at V came to 2 bases and at J to 5 bases, leaving 14 bases not matched to a gene. The CDR3 coding sequence is TGCAGCGTTGAACAGGCCCCGGGGACAGGGGAGGGGTATGGCTACACCTTC. Translated: CSVEQAPGTGEGYGYTF.

The chain links TRBV9 to TRBJ2-7; D might be TRBD2 (5 bases). Germline V gene sequence: CDR1 SGDLS, CDR2 YYNGEE. This CDR3 contains 13 residues. V was cut by 3 bases and J by 2 bases, with 9 bases left in between. The CDR3 protein is CASSADGTYEQYF. The CDR3 DNA sequence: TGTGCCAGCAGCGCGGACGGGACCTACGAGCAGTACTTC.

By share, this clonotype ranks as medium-sized (0.01 to 0.1%). The CDR3 nucleotides read TGCAGCGTTGGGGATGGATATAGCAATCAGCCCCAGCATTTT. Its protein is CSVGDGYSNQPQHF. The chain employs TRBV29-1 and TRBJ1-5; the D is unclear. Germline V gene sequence: CDR1 SQVTM, CDR2 ANQGSEA. Between the trimmed V and J ends, which lost 4 bases and 0 bases, there was a span of 10 bases. The length of the CDR3 is 14 residues.

In this sample, this clonotype is medium-sized. The rearrangement links TRBV29-1 to TRBJ2-7, with 14 bases aligning to TRBD2. Losses at the gene ends were 0 bases for V and 3 bases for J; bases not matched to a gene: 4. This CDR3 spans 16 amino acids. The V gene's germline CDR1 is SQVTM and CDR2 ANQGSEA. DNA of the CDR3: TGCAGCGTTGAAGAGGGGACTAGCGGGAGACTCTACGAGCAGTACTTC. Translating gives CSVEEGTSGRLYEQYF.

This clonotype occurred a few times. V gene TRBV11-2 combines with J gene TRBJ2-1, with TRBD2 as a possible D gene (5 bases). The ends were cut back, 5 bases at V and 9 bases at J, with 14 bases in the middle. The CDR3 has 13 amino acids. Germline V gives CDR1 SGHAT, CDR2 FQNNGV. The CDR3 is CASSTSRVTEQFF. CDR3 DNA: TGTGCCAGCAGCACATCGAGGGTAACTGAGCAGTTCTTC. The full variable domain, in which reference TRBV11-2 and TRBJ2-1 provide the parts outside the CDR3, is EAGVAQSPRYKIIEKRQSVAFWCNPISGHATLYWYQQILGQGPKLLIQFQNNGVVDDSQLPKDRFSAERLKGVDSTLKIQPAKLEDSAVYLCASSTSRVTEQFFGPGTRLTVL.

This clonotype appeared once. A read error may explain this, as a much larger clone is one base away. This chain links TRBV29-1 with TRBJ2-2, with 7 nucleotides matching TRBD2. The CDR3 runs to 16 residues. In germline, CDR1 is SQVTM, CDR2 ANQGSEA. CDR3 nucleotide sequence: TGCAGCGTTGCGCCCTATGAAGTGGGGTCCGGCGGGGGGCTGTTTTTT. Translating gives CSVAPYEVGSGGGLFF.

The DNA of the CDR3 is TGTGCCAGCAGTTACTCGGGAGGGATCATCGGAGGTGAGCAGTTCTTC. Its translation is CASSYSGGIIGGEQFF. The genes are TRBV6-5 and TRBJ2-1; 7 nucleotides line up with TRBD2. With V trimmed by 0 bases and J by 9 bases, 11 bases remained unmatched. The germline CDR1 and CDR2 sequences are MNHEY and SVGAGI. There are 16 residues in the CDR3.

This clonotype is labeled medium-sized. The chain joins TRBV27 to TRBJ2-1, with D possibly being TRBD1 (6 bases). V was trimmed by 5 bases and J by 13 bases, leaving 18 bases between them. CDR1 is MNHEY and CDR2 is SMNVEV in the germline V gene (reference sequence). This CDR3 spans 13 amino acids. The CDR3 nucleotides are TGTGCCAGCAGTCCCGGACAGACCGGCCCCCAGTTCTTC. It specifies CASSPGQTGPQFF.

This clonotype was found once. For the CDR3, the DNA is TGTGCCAGCAGCCAAGAACTCATAGGCACTGAAGCTTTCTTT. This encodes CASSQELIGTEAFF. This sequence joins TRBV4-2 and TRBJ1-1; no definite D call. Germline V gene lookup returns CDR1 LGHNA and CDR2 YNFKEQ. This CDR3 contains 14 residues. V shed 0 bases and J shed 4 bases, with 9 bases lying between them.

The chain employs TRBV7-6 and TRBJ2-7, with D possibly being TRBD2 (5 bases). The germline V and J ends were trimmed by 0 bases and 3 bases, with 6 bases remaining between them. The CDR3 has 13 amino acids. The germline V gene has CDR1 SGHVS and CDR2 FNYEAQ. The CDR3 DNA follows: TGTGCCAGCAGCTTAGCGGGAGACTACGAGCAGTACTTC. Protein: CASSLAGDYEQYF.

Points on this clonotype: One end of the junction fails to match germline, which may point to a read error. The V gene is TRBV20-1, the J gene TRBJ2-2; D perhaps matches TRBD2 (5 bases). Looked up from germline, CDR1 is DFQATT and CDR2 is SNEGSKA (reference sequence). The length of the CDR3 is 17 residues. In DNA, the CDR3 is TGCAGTGCCAGAGGGATAGATGCAGGTCAGAACACCGGGGAGCCGTTTTTT. As protein: CSARGIDAGQNTGEPFF.

This chain uses TRBV4-1 with TRBJ2-1; no clear D gene. This CDR3 spans 15 amino acids. Germline lookup yields CDR1 MGHRA and CDR2 YSYEKL. Trimming took 1 base from V and 5 from J, leaving 12 bases between them. For the CDR3, the DNA is TGCGCCAGCAGCCAAGTCTGGGGTAGGAACAATGAGCAGTTCTTC. Residues: CASSQVWGRNNEQFF.

This chain joins TRBV21-1 and TRBJ1-1; TRBD1 is the table's D call, not checked against the DNA. TRBV21-1 is termed a pseudogene. There are 10 residues in the CDR3. CDR3 sequence reads: CASGGTEAFF. In nucleotides, the CDR3 is TGTGCCAGCGGGGGCACTGAAGCTTTCTTT.

This clonotype is deemed medium-sized. The chain employs TRBV7-6 and TRBJ2-1; the D is unclear. Per the germline V gene, CDR1 is SGHVS and CDR2 is FNYEAQ. The CDR3 length is 14 residues. Between the trimmed V and J ends, which lost 0 bases and 5 bases, there was a span of 8 bases. CDR3 amino acids: CASSLARLNNEQFF. In nucleotides, the CDR3 is TGTGCCAGCAGCTTAGCGCGACTGAACAATGAGCAGTTCTTC.

This clonotype was seen only once. The chain is built from TRBV6-1 and TRBJ1-4; 11 bases line up with TRBD1. The germline gives CDR1 MNHNS, CDR2 SASEGT. Trimming took 6 bases from V and 8 from J; bases not matched to a gene: 5. The length of the CDR3 is 14 residues. The CDR3 sequence is CASSHRDRGEKLFF. The CDR3 DNA sequence: TGTGCCAGCAGCCACCGGGACAGGGGGGAAAAACTGTTTTTT.

This clonotype was found a few times. The V call is TRBV12-3 or TRBV12-4, the J call TRBJ2-1; D is unresolved. Trimming removed 6 bases at V and 1 base at J, with 7 bases between. This CDR3 spans 13 amino acids. CDR3: CASRPASYNEQFF. CDR3 in DNA: TGTGCCAGCAGACCAGCATCCTACAATGAGCAGTTCTTC.

A remark on this clonotype: Possible read error: a much larger clone is one base away. The chain recombines TRBV7-9 with TRBJ1-1, with D unresolved. Trimming took 1 base from V and 1 from J, leaving 7 bases between them. Germline-derived CDR1 and CDR2 are SEHNR and FQNEAQ (reference sequence). This CDR3 is 14 amino acids long. For the CDR3, the DNA is TGTGCCAGCAGCTTAGGGACGACGAACACTGAAGCTTTCTTT. It yields the protein CASSLGTTNTEAFF.

In this sample, this clonotype turned up once. J is TRBJ1-2 and V is TRBV6-5, with D possibly TRBD1 on 5 matching bases. V was pared by 3 bases and J by 7 bases, with 12 bases between. Germline CDR1 and CDR2: MNHEY and SVGAGI. This CDR3 contains 13 residues. DNA for the CDR3: TGTGCCAGCAGTTATCGGGGTAGGGGTGGCTACACCTTC. Amino acids: CASSYRGRGGYTF.

There are a few counts of this clonotype. The J gene is TRBJ2-5, the V gene TRBV5-6, with 7 positions matching TRBD1. The germline V gene encodes CDR1 SGHDT and CDR2 YYEEEE. The V segment lost 5 bases and the J segment 6 bases; nucleotides outside the gene matches: 4. This CDR3 comprises 12 residues. CDR3 region: CASRRQGKTQYF. The DNA of the CDR3 is TGTGCCAGCAGGCGACAGGGCAAGACCCAGTACTTC.

V is TRBV6-5 and J is TRBJ2-1; 8 bases align to TRBD2. CDR3 length: 14 residues. CDR1 and CDR2 from the germline V gene are MNHEY and SVGAGI. J was trimmed by 8 bases and V by 0 bases; bases with no gene match: 3. The CDR3 region has the DNA TGTGCCAGCAGTTACTCGGGACTAGTCTATGAGCAGTTCTTC. It translates to CASSYSGLVYEQFF.

The gene calls are TRBV5-6 and TRBJ2-1; D not certain. The V gene's germline CDR1 is SGHDT and CDR2 YYEEEE. The CDR3 contains 13 residues. V lost 1 base and J lost 5, with 7 bases in between. The CDR3 nucleotides are TGTGCCAGCAGCTTGAACTATCACAATGAGCAGTTCTTC. This codes for CASSLNYHNEQFF.

The chain uses TRBV4-1 and TRBJ2-7, with D uncertain. The CDR3 loop spans 17 amino acids. Trimming took off 0 bases at V and 2 bases at J, with 17 bases between the two ends. Germline assignment: CDR1 MGHRA and CDR2 YSYEKL. CDR3 nucleotide sequence: TGCGCCAGCAGCCAAGACCCGGGCAACCCTTCTCCCTACGAGCAGTACTTC. It yields the protein CASSQDPGNPSPYEQYF.